The source of this T cell receptor (beta chain) is a study of tumor and adjacent non-tumor tissue in lung cancer (dated 2018 in TCRdb). In terms of the full investigation: The cohort included 12 adenocarcinoma, 2 squamous cell carcinoma and 1 small cell lung cancer patients. The 15 enrolled patients, of whom around 10 were men and 5 were women, were aged about 31 to 80 years and were diagnosed with TNM stage I to III disease. Sequencing produced about 120,000,000 productive TCRbeta reads in total, an average of about 4.17 million reads per sample. The study compared bulk TCRbeta repertoires from lung tumor tissue and matched distant non-tumor lung tissue of roughly 14 lung cancer patients. Around 31 paired specimens, one tumor and one normal lung sample per patient, were profiled by TCRbeta CDR3 sequencing. Paper-wide results and their limitations: The top 100 clones made up a significantly larger cumulative share of the repertoire in normal lung than in tumor tissue. Only roughly 14 patients were in the cohort, and the authors stated that larger samples and more detailed clinical data are needed. Tumor tissue showed significantly higher TCR diversity (inverse Simpson) than normal lung tissue, at roughly 390 vs 170 (P = 0.0075, Mann-Whitney U test). Peripheral blood was not sequenced, so blood TCRbeta repertoires were not examined in the lung cancer patients of the study. Significantly higher TCR diversity was found in younger patients, and higher tumor TCR diversity was associated with shorter overall and disease-free survival. Neither the sequencing platform nor unique molecular identifiers are named or mentioned anywhere in the methods.

The CDR3 numbers 16 residues from cysteine through phenylalanine. Kept here is only the CDR3 DNA, which spans 48 bases and is read in frame from base 1. CDR1 and CDR2, per the germline V gene (reference sequence), are MNHNY and SVGAGI. RNA was extracted from bulk unsorted tissue and checked for quality with a NanoDrop ND-1000 and an Agilent 2100. The donors were newly diagnosed lung cancer patients admitted for thoracic surgery in China from August to November 2014 who had not received prior chemotherapy. The study excluded patients who had received radiotherapy or chemotherapy before or who had another cancer at the same time. Surgical tissue pieces of about 1-2.2 cm3 were preserved in RNAlater solution and were kept at -80 degrees C until use. On this clonotype itself: The antigen this receptor binds is unknown. Nothing much larger sits one base from this clone, and base qualities are not available.

Receptor libraries were prepared by multiplex PCR. The listed sequencing device is Illumina HiSeq 2500. Following protocols modified from ARM-PCR, the researchers constructed TCRbeta libraries through three rounds of nested PCR with primers (Table S4). Before sequencing, PCR products of 200-500 bp were cut from the gel and purified using the QIAquick gel extraction kit. Per the authors' processing: Reads were cleaned with Trimmomatic, merged with FLASH into complete CDR3 sequences, and assigned to V(D)J germline segments with MiTCR. Clonal diversity was computed as the inverse Simpson's index with VDJtools. A read counted as productive if the sequence was in-frame and lacked a premature stop codon. Using fastp trimming at Q25 and MiXCR clonotype assembly, TCRdb reanalyzed the public sequencing data and kept in-frame beta chains. Rows with a matching CDR3 protein are joined into one entry that keeps the most common DNA and genes. The V and J calls were determined by TCRdb, not by the authors. The sample table records over 100,000 distinct CDR3 sequences; approximately 82% of these occur just once. The top ten hold about 40% of the sample.

Sequences were obtained from lung tumor tissue. The receptor was derived from a woman in her fifties or sixties with non-small cell lung cancer. The V gene is TRBV6-6 and the J gene is TRBJ2-3, with an unclear D gene assignment. The CDR3 region has the sequence CAISYSRLGGLDTQYF. The DNA is as follows: TGTGCTATCAGCTACTCGCGGCTAGGTGGTTTAGATACGCAGTATTTT.